A selection of T cell receptor beta chains follows, all from one sample in a study of regulatory and conventional T cells in RAG deficiency. The repertoire was sequenced with immunoSEQ multiplex PCR; TCRdb's copy has only in-frame clones and lacks some. The data contain about 30,000 clones, around 96% of them singletons. The same data also contributed to another study, on regulatory T cells.

The specimen sequenced was CD25- CD4+ T cells sorted from blood. These receptors originate from a human donor in good health. Both conserved end residues are part of each CDR3. D genes are given only for firm matches. Size is omitted from some rows. Given values are once, few, many or a class for expanded clones.

V: TRBV5-4; D: -; size: -; J: TRBJ1-4; DNA: TGTGCCAGCAGCTTAGGGGCAGCGTCGCGCACTAATGAAAAACTGTTTTTT; CDR3: CASSLGAASRTNEKLFF
V: TRBV11-2; D: TRBD1; size: -; J: TRBJ2-2; DNA: TGTGCCAGCAGCTACCGGGACAGGGGAAGCACCGGGGAGCTGTTTTTT; CDR3: CASSYRDRGSTGELFF
V: TRBV11-2; D: -; size: -; J: TRBJ1-1; DNA: TGTGCCAGCAGCTCGGGGGTTCCCTCCACTGAAGCTTTCTTT; CDR3: CASSSGVPSTEAFF
V: TRBV5-1; D: TRBD1; size: once; J: TRBJ1-6; DNA: TGCGCCAGCAGCTTGGGAGACAGGGGATATAATTCACCCCTCCACTTT; CDR3: CASSLGDRGYNSPLHF
V: TRBV29-1; D: TRBD1; size: -; J: TRBJ2-2; DNA: TGCAGCGTAGGACAGGGGTCGGTCACCGGGGAGCTGTTTTTT; CDR3: CSVGQGSVTGELFF
V: TRBV19; D: -; size: -; J: TRBJ1-2; DNA: TGTGCCAGTACGGACAGCCCTAACTATGGCTACACCTTC; CDR3: CASTDSPNYGYTF
V: TRBV19; D: TRBD1; size: -; J: TRBJ2-7; DNA: TGTGCCAGTAGTCGGACAGGGGGCGACTACGAGCAGTACTTC; CDR3: CASSRTGGDYEQYF
V: TRBV11-2; D: TRBD1; size: -; J: TRBJ2-3; DNA: TGTGCCAGCAGCTTAGACGTCTGGACAGGGTTTGCAGATACGCAGTATTTT; CDR3: CASSLDVWTGFADTQYF
V: TRBV11-3; D: TRBD1; size: -; J: TRBJ2-2; DNA: TGTGCCAGCAGAAAAGGGGGCGCATCCGGGGAGCTGTTTTTT; CDR3: CASRKGGASGELFF
V: TRBV25-1; D: TRBD2; size: -; J: TRBJ2-1; DNA: TGTGCCAGCAGTGATCCTAGCGGGAGTATAAATGAGCAGTTCTTC; CDR3: CASSDPSGSINEQFF
V: TRBV5-1; D: -; size: once; J: TRBJ1-5; DNA: TGCGCCAGCAGCTTGGAGGCAGGGTATCAGCCCCAGCATTTT; CDR3: CASSLEAGYQPQHF
V: TRBV19; D: -; size: -; J: TRBJ1-1; DNA: TGTGCCAGTAGTAAAACAGAGAACACTGAAGCTTTCTTT; CDR3: CASSKTENTEAFF
V: TRBV7-6; D: TRBD1; size: -; J: TRBJ2-7; DNA: TGTGCCAGCAGCCGGGAAGGGACAGGGGCCTACGAGCAGTACTTC; CDR3: CASSREGTGAYEQYF
V: TRBV30; D: TRBD1; size: -; J: TRBJ1-1; DNA: TGTGCCTGGAGTATTAAGACAGGGAGGTACGGCACTGAAGCTTTCTTT; CDR3: CAWSIKTGRYGTEAFF
V: TRBV14; D: -; size: -; J: TRBJ1-4; DNA: TGTGCCAGCAGCGGGGGGTTTCGTGAAAAACTGTTTTTT; CDR3: CASSGGFREKLFF
V: TRBV7-9; D: -; size: -; J: TRBJ2-3; DNA: TGTGCCAGCAGCTTAGGTCGTCTCGTCACAGATACGCAGTATTTT; CDR3: CASSLGRLVTDTQYF
V: TRBV7-9; D: TRBD1; size: -; J: TRBJ2-7; DNA: TGTGCCAGCAGCTTAAGGACAGGGGGCGAGCAGTACTTC; CDR3: CASSLRTGGEQYF
V: TRBV7-2; D: TRBD2; size: -; J: TRBJ2-7; DNA: TGTGCCAGCAGCCTCGGACTAGCGGGAACCTACGAGCAGTACTTC; CDR3: CASSLGLAGTYEQYF
V: TRBV15; D: -; size: -; J: TRBJ1-6; DNA: TGTGCCACCAGCAGAGGGACTGATTCACCCCTCCACTTT; CDR3: CATSRGTDSPLHF
V: TRBV11-3; D: -; size: -; J: TRBJ1-1; DNA: TGTGCCAGCAGCTTTTCCGGGGCCGGGGGCACTGAAGCTTTCTTT; CDR3: CASSFSGAGGTEAFF
V: TRBV30; D: -; size: few; J: TRBJ2-3; DNA: TGTGCCTGGAGTATCGCGCCAGGGACATCAGATACGCAGTATTTT; CDR3: CAWSIAPGTSDTQYF
V: TRBV11-2; D: TRBD1; size: -; J: TRBJ1-2; DNA: TGTGCCAGCAGCGGACAGGCAGTTGGTGGGGGCTACACCTTC; CDR3: CASSGQAVGGGYTF
V: TRBV9; D: -; size: -; J: TRBJ2-5; DNA: TGTGCCAGCAGCGTAGCTACAGGGTTGGAGACCCAGTACTTC; CDR3: CASSVATGLETQYF
V: TRBV7-2; D: -; size: -; J: TRBJ2-1; DNA: TGTGCCAGCAGCTTAGAAGACAGGTACAATGAGCAGTTCTTC; CDR3: CASSLEDRYNEQFF
V: TRBV6-5; D: -; size: -; J: TRBJ1-2; DNA: TGTGCCAGCAGTTACTTAGACACCAACTATGGCTACACCTTC; CDR3: CASSYLDTNYGYTF
V: TRBV5-4; D: -; size: -; J: TRBJ1-2; DNA: TGTGCCAGCAGCAGGAGGGAAGGGATGGTACAATACACCTTC; CDR3: CASSRREGMVQYTF
V: TRBV30; D: -; size: -; J: TRBJ1-1; DNA: TGTGCCTGGACAACTATCGCGGGCTCCACTGAAGCTTTCTTT; CDR3: CAWTTIAGSTEAFF
V: TRBV4-2; D: -; size: -; J: TRBJ2-3; DNA: TGTGCCAGCAGTCTAGCTTCTAGCACAGATACGCAGTATTTT; CDR3: CASSLASSTDTQYF
V: TRBV6-1; D: -; size: -; J: TRBJ2-2; DNA: TGTGCCAGCAGTGAACAACGGGCCGGGGAGCTGTTTTTT; CDR3: CASSEQRAGELFF
V: TRBV2; D: TRBD2; size: -; J: TRBJ2-1; DNA: TGTGCCAGCATGTCCCGAGCGGGAGGAGGGAATGAGCAGTTCTTC; CDR3: CASMSRAGGGNEQFF
V: TRBV11-3; D: -; size: -; J: TRBJ2-2; DNA: TGTGCCAGCAGCTCCACCTCAGGGTCGACCGGGGAGCTGTTTTTT; CDR3: CASSSTSGSTGELFF
V: TRBV30; D: -; size: -; J: TRBJ1-2; DNA: TGTGCCTGGAGTACCGCAGCTAACTATGGCTACACCTTC; CDR3: CAWSTAANYGYTF
V: TRBV5-1; D: TRBD2; size: -; J: TRBJ2-7; DNA: TGCGCCAGCAGCGGGGGGGATGGGGGCTCCTACGAGCAGTACTTC; CDR3: CASSGGDGGSYEQYF
V: TRBV4-3; D: TRBD2; size: -; J: TRBJ2-2; DNA: TGCGCCAGCAGCCAAGGACTAGCGGGCTTCACCGGGGAGCTGTTTTTT; CDR3: CASSQGLAGFTGELFF
V: TRBV2; D: TRBD1; size: -; J: TRBJ1-6; DNA: TGTGCCAGCAGTATAACTGACAGGGAAAATTCACCCCTCCACTTT; CDR3: CASSITDRENSPLHF
V: TRBV11-2; D: -; size: -; J: TRBJ2-7; DNA: TGTGCCAGCAGCTTAGGGACTAACTCCTACGAGCAGTACTTC; CDR3: CASSLGTNSYEQYF
V: TRBV27; D: TRBD1; size: -; J: TRBJ1-2; DNA: TGTGCCAGCAGTCATAGGGGACAGGGGGCGCCAGGCTACACCTTC; CDR3: CASSHRGQGAPGYTF
V: TRBV6-5; D: TRBD2; size: -; J: TRBJ2-3; DNA: TGTGCCAGCAGTTCCCCCACTAGCGGAGGTACAGATACGCAGTATTTT; CDR3: CASSSPTSGGTDTQYF
V: TRBV7-3; D: TRBD1; size: -; J: TRBJ1-2; DNA: TGTGCCAGCAGCCAAACTGGGGACAGGGGGCATGGCTACACCTTC; CDR3: CASSQTGDRGHGYTF
V: TRBV7-8; D: -; size: -; J: TRBJ2-1; DNA: TGTGCCAGCAGCTTAGCCTACGCAACGGGGGGCCCCTACAATGAGCAGTTCTTC; CDR3: CASSLAYATGGPYNEQFF
V: TRBV30; D: TRBD2; size: -; J: TRBJ2-7; DNA: TGTGCCTGGAGTACCGTCGGGACTAGCGTTTCCTACGAGCAGTACTTC; CDR3: CAWSTVGTSVSYEQYF
V: TRBV5-4; D: TRBD2; size: -; J: TRBJ2-2; DNA: TGTGCCAGCAGCTCGGGACTAGCAAGCACCGGGGAGCTGTTTTTT; CDR3: CASSSGLASTGELFF
V: TRBV7-8; D: TRBD1; size: -; J: TRBJ1-1; DNA: TGTGCCAGCAGCTACGTCCAGGGGGCTCGGGCTTTCTTT; CDR3: CASSYVQGARAFF
V: TRBV5-1; D: TRBD1; size: -; J: TRBJ2-5; DNA: TGCGCCAGCAGCCCGGACAGGGTTTTACAAGAGACCCAGTACTTC; CDR3: CASSPDRVLQETQYF
V: TRBV7-9; D: -; size: -; J: TRBJ1-3; DNA: TGTGCCAGCAGCTTTAAACTCTCTGGAAACACCATATATTTT; CDR3: CASSFKLSGNTIYF
V: TRBV6-5; D: TRBD2; size: -; J: TRBJ2-7; DNA: TGTGCCAGCAGGTCTAGCGGGGCCAGCTCCTACGAGCAGTACTTC; CDR3: CASRSSGASSYEQYF
V: TRBV11-2; D: -; size: -; J: TRBJ1-4; DNA: TGTGCCAGCAGCCGCAACAGGGCTCTTGGGCGCGCTAATGAAAAACTGTTTTTT; CDR3: CASSRNRALGRANEKLFF
V: TRBV19; D: TRBD2; size: once; J: TRBJ2-7; DNA: TGTGCCAGTAGTATCGGCCCTATAGCGGGGCCTAGCTACGAGCAGTACTTC; CDR3: CASSIGPIAGPSYEQYF
V: TRBV6-5; D: -; size: -; J: TRBJ2-3; DNA: TGTGCCAGCAACCGAGTCCCCACAGATACGCAGTATTTT; CDR3: CASNRVPTDTQYF
V: TRBV4-1; D: -; size: -; J: TRBJ1-1; DNA: TGCGCCAGCAGCCAAGGGGACATTTACACTGAAGCTTTCTTT; CDR3: CASSQGDIYTEAFF
V: TRBV11-2; D: TRBD1; size: -; J: TRBJ1-1; DNA: TGTGCCAGCAGCTTTGACAGGGACACTGAAGCTTTCTTT; CDR3: CASSFDRDTEAFF
V: TRBV2; D: TRBD1; size: -; J: TRBJ2-7; DNA: TGTGCCAGCACTAGACAGGGTAGCTCCTACGAGCAGTACTTC; CDR3: CASTRQGSSYEQYF
V: TRBV11-3; D: TRBD1; size: -; J: TRBJ2-1; DNA: TGTGCCAGCAGCTCGGGACAGGTGCAGGGTGAGCAGTTCTTC; CDR3: CASSSGQVQGEQFF
V: TRBV9; D: TRBD2; size: -; J: TRBJ2-2; DNA: TGTGCCAGCAGCACAACTAGCGGAGGCGACACCGGGGAGCTGTTTTTT; CDR3: CASSTTSGGDTGELFF
V: TRBV5-1; D: -; size: -; J: TRBJ2-7; DNA: TGCGCCAGCAGCTTGGTGGCAGGATTCTACGAGCAGTACTTC; CDR3: CASSLVAGFYEQYF
V: TRBV19; D: -; size: -; J: TRBJ1-1; DNA: TGTGCCAGTAGTATCTGGGGGCGATTTGTCCCTACTGAAGCTTTCTTT; CDR3: CASSIWGRFVPTEAFF